The 14 T cell receptor beta chains reported below all come from one sample, sequenced in a study of cytomegalovirus exposure and HLA in healthy donors. The PCR had 60 Vbeta and 13 Jbeta primers. The table came from immunoSEQ multiplex PCR; TCRdb's copy has only in-frame clones and leaves some out. The sample shows over 120,000 clones, around 79% of them seen only once. Sequencing was performed on PBMCs. The receptors here all came from a male donor in good health and CMV-seronegative.

This chain links TRBV18 with TRBJ2-2, with 10 bases matching TRBD1. The germline V gene encodes CDR1 KGHSH and CDR2 LQKENI. The CDR3 covers 15 residues. V dropped 3 bases and J dropped 6; count of bases not matched to a gene: 4. The DNA for the CDR3 is TGTGCCAGCTCACCCCCCGGGACAGGGGCCGGGGAGCTGTTTTTT. This translates into CASSPPGTGAGELFF.

This CDR3 reads CASSLHPGQNYGYTF. In DNA form, the CDR3 reads TGTGCCAGCAGCCTACACCCGGGACAGAACTATGGCTACACCTTC. The chain carries TRBV7-8 and TRBJ1-2; 7 nucleotides line up with TRBD1. The CDR3 loop spans 15 amino acids. Germline loops: CDR1 SGHVS, CDR2 FQNEAQ. The junction had 8 bases not matched to a gene; V was cut back by 5 bases and J by 2 bases.

The chain links TRBV15 to TRBJ1-3; 7 nucleotides match TRBD1. Trimming cost V 5 bases and J 3 bases; bases outside gene matches: 7. Germline V gene data show CDR1 as LNHNV and CDR2 as YYDKDF (reference sequence). This CDR3 is 15 amino acids long. For the CDR3, the DNA is TGTGCCACCAGCTGGGCGACAGGGATTGGAAACACCATATATTTT. This sequence encodes CATSWATGIGNTIYF.

The rearrangement links TRBV4-3 to TRBJ2-7, with 9 bases lining up with TRBD2. Germline V lookup: CDR1 LGHNA, CDR2 YSLEER. There are 16 residues in the CDR3. V dropped 0 bases and J dropped 1; count of bases not matched to a gene: 4. This CDR3 is CASSQDPAGGSYEQYF. CDR3 coding DNA: TGCGCCAGCAGCCAAGACCCAGCGGGGGGTTCCTACGAGCAGTACTTC.

The chain carries TRBV5-1 and TRBJ2-2; D might be TRBD1 (6 bases). From germline, CDR1 is SGHRS and CDR2 YFSETQ. Trimming cost V 1 base and J 3 bases, with 7 bases left between them. The length of the CDR3 is 14 residues. The CDR3 is CASSLQGYTGELFF. The CDR3 region has the DNA TGCGCCAGCAGCTTGCAGGGGTACACCGGGGAGCTGTTTTTT.

The chain uses TRBV6-6 and TRBJ2-1, with TRBD1 as a possible D gene (6 bases). The CDR3 loop spans 12 amino acids. Germline loops: CDR1 MNHNY, CDR2 SVGAGI (reference sequence). Trimming shortened V by 2 bases and J by 10 bases, and 9 bases separated the two germline ends. CDR3 loop: CASSYPGDEQFF. In DNA, the CDR3 is TGTGCCAGCAGTTACCCAGGGGACGAGCAGTTCTTC.

In its sample, this clone was seen a few times. The V call is TRBV7-9, the J call TRBJ1-4; 10 bases agree with TRBD1. Germline V gene sequence: CDR1 SEHNR, CDR2 FQNEAQ (reference sequence). The CDR3 runs 14 residues. The V and J ends lost 3 bases and 8 bases, in that order; junction bases with no gene match: 3. Written as DNA, the CDR3 is TGTGCCAGCAGCTTCGGGACAGGGGTCGAAAAACTGTTTTTT. This sequence encodes CASSFGTGVEKLFF. Variable domain in full (rest from reference TRBV7-9 and TRBJ1-4): DTGVSQNPRHKITKRGQNVTFRCDPISEHNRLYWYRQTLGQGPEFLTYFQNEAQLEKSRLLSDRFSAERPKGSFSTLEIQRTEQGDSAMYLCASSFGTGVEKLFFGSGTQLSVL.

This clone occurred a few times. The CDR3 sequence: CASGDHTGTYTEAFF. The CDR3 nucleotides are TGTGCTAGTGGGGATCATACAGGGACGTACACTGAAGCTTTCTTT. The chain couples TRBV12-5 to TRBJ1-1; D is perhaps TRBD1 (6 bases). V gave up 6 bases and J gave up 3 bases, with 17 bases separating them. Germline-derived CDR1 and CDR2 are LGHNT and FRNRAP. The CDR3 is 15 residues long. Supplemented by reference TRBV12-5 and TRBJ1-1, the full variable domain reads DARVTQTPRHKVTEMGQEVTMRCQPILGHNTVFWYRQTMMQGLELLAYFRNRAPLDDSGMPKDRFSAEMPDATLATLKIQPSEPRDSAVYFCASGDHTGTYTEAFFGQGTRLTVV.

The CDR3 DNA sequence: TGTGCCAGCTCTGGAGGGCGAGACAATGAGCAGTTCTTC. Translated: CASSGGRDNEQFF. The J gene is TRBJ2-1, the V gene TRBV9; possible D gene TRBD2, 6 bases. Germline V CDR1 and CDR2: SGDLS, YYNGEE. V was shortened by 7 bases and J by 5 bases, with 13 bases between the two germline ends. CDR3 length: 13 residues.

This rearrangement joins TRBV6-5 to TRBJ2-5, with TRBD1 matching 12 bases. There are 15 residues in the CDR3. The germline CDR1 and CDR2 sequences are MNHEY and SVGAGI. Trimming removed 6 bases from V and 11 bases from J; junction bases left unmatched: 13. CDR3 protein: CASRLPGQGAQVQYF. CDR3 DNA sequence: TGTGCCAGCAGACTACCGGGACAGGGGGCGCAGGTGCAGTACTTC.

The chain has TRBV2 and TRBJ2-3; TRBD2 matches at 10 bases. Germline V gives CDR1 SNHLY, CDR2 FYNNEI. The CDR3 has 15 amino acids. Losses at the gene ends were 4 bases for V and 5 bases for J; bases not matched to a gene: 6. The CDR3 region is CASSVTSGWGDTQYF. The CDR3 DNA is TGTGCCAGCAGTGTGACTAGCGGGTGGGGAGATACGCAGTATTTT. The variable domain in full, with the rest retrieved from reference TRBV2 and TRBJ2-3, is EPEVTQTPSHQVTQMGQEVILRCVPISNHLYFYWYRQILGQKVEFLVSFYNNEISEKSEIFDDQFSVERPDGSNFTLKIRSTKLEDSAMYFCASSVTSGWGDTQYFGPGTRLTVL.

This clone was seen a few times. The J gene is TRBJ2-3, the V gene TRBV5-6; D may be TRBD1 (6 bases). The germline V gene encodes CDR1 SGHDT and CDR2 YYEEEE. The CDR3 contains 14 residues. V dropped 4 bases and J dropped 3 bases, with 12 bases sitting between them. The CDR3 sequence is CASSTQGGTDTQYF. CDR3 DNA sequence: TGTGCCAGCAGCACACAGGGCGGGACAGATACGCAGTATTTT.

CDR3 loop: CASSLTFQAAATDTQYF. The CDR3 nucleotides are TGTGCCAGCAGCTTAACGTTCCAGGCCGCCGCAACAGATACGCAGTATTTT. V and J are TRBV7-3 and TRBJ2-3; unclear D gene. V lost 0 bases and J lost 3, with 16 bases in between. CDR3 length equals 17 residues. Germline V gene data show CDR1 as SGHTA and CDR2 as FQGTGA.

As regards this clone: Other DNA sequences from this sample encode an identical CDR3 as well. The chain recombines TRBV7-2 with TRBJ2-3, with 9 bases that match TRBD1. The CDR3 has 16 residues. Germline V gene lookup returns CDR1 SGHTA and CDR2 FQGNSA. The V segment lost 3 bases and the J segment 1 base; nucleotides outside the gene matches: 5. This chain's CDR3 is CASSLGQGRGTDTQYF. Here the CDR3 DNA reads TGTGCCAGCAGCTTGGGACAGGGCCGAGGCACAGATACGCAGTATTTT. The entire variable domain, with the rest obtained from reference TRBV7-2 and TRBJ2-3, is as follows: GAGVSQSPSNKVTEKGKDVELRCDPISGHTALYWYRQSLGQGLEFLIYFQGNSAPDKSGLPSDRFSAERTGGSVSTLTIQRTQQEDSAVYLCASSLGQGRGTDTQYFGPGTRLTVL.